This T cell receptor beta chain was captured in a study of neurological immune-mediated disorders. TCRdb used MiXCR to reprocess the 5' RACE reads, holding one entry per CDR3 protein. The data hold 30,000 or so distinct CDR3 sequences, with 13% observed a single time. Unmatched junction bases numbered 6, after V lost 4 bases and J lost 1 base. The CDR3 consists of 15 residues. Germline CDR1 reads SGHRS; CDR2 reads YFSETQ. Indicated time point: technical triplicate 2. This clonotype was seen ten or more times. This TCR derives from a female donor with HTLV-1-associated myelopathy (HAM/TSP). Material for sequencing was CD4+ T cells from blood. The chain recombines TRBV5-1 with TRBJ1-1; TRBD1 aligns across 8 bases. CDR3 coding DNA: TGCGCCAGCAGCGGGGCAGGGGGCACGAACACTGAAGCTTTCTTT. Protein sequence: CASSGAGGTNTEAFF.